The 17 T cell receptor beta chains below all came from one sample that was sequenced in a study of OX40 agonist ivuxolimab in advanced cancers. Produced via immunoSEQ multiplex PCR; TCRdb's table is partial and in-frame only. The sample includes about 84,000 clones, around 83% seen only once; the top ten take approximately 0.2%. The sequencing used CD4+ or CD8+ T cells sorted from blood, collected in a trial of the OX40 agonist ivuxolimab. Receptors originate from an adult with an advanced solid tumor such as melanoma, head and neck, liver or kidney cancer.

The rearrangement joins TRBV5-1 to TRBJ2-2; TRBD1 might be the D (6 bases). CDR1 is SGHRS and CDR2 is YFSETQ in the germline V gene. The CDR3 is 15 residues long. V lost 3 bases and J 3 bases, leaving 12 bases between the germline ends. DNA for the CDR3: TGCGCCAGCAGCTCCCAGGGGTGGGACACCGGGGAGCTGTTTTTT. It yields the protein CASSSQGWDTGELFF.

The chain combines TRBV5-1 with TRBJ1-2, with TRBD1 matching over 7 bases. The ends lost 4 bases at V and 2 bases at J; junction bases unmatched: 5. CDR1 is SGHRS and CDR2 is YFSETQ in the germline V gene. This CDR3 contains 14 residues. CDR3 sequence reads: CASSATTGNYGYTF. CDR3 in DNA: TGCGCCAGCAGCGCCACGACAGGGAACTATGGCTACACCTTC.

The rearrangement joins TRBV2 to TRBJ2-5; D perhaps matches TRBD2 (5 bases). Germline values: CDR1 SNHLY, CDR2 FYNNEI. The CDR3 loop spans 10 amino acids. Trimming took off 4 bases at V and 9 bases at J, with 6 bases between the two ends. The CDR3 loop is CASSVEAQYF. CDR3 bases: TGTGCCAGCAGTGTGGAGGCCCAGTACTTC.

Here the CDR3 DNA reads TGTGCCAGCAGTTTAGCGGGGGCTCAAGAGACCCAGTACTTC. Its translation is CASSLAGAQETQYF. The rearrangement links TRBV28 to TRBJ2-5; D may be TRBD2 (7 bases). CDR1 is MDHEN and CDR2 is SYDVKM in the germline V gene. The CDR3 extends over 14 amino acids. Deletions cut 2 bases from V and 2 bases from J, with 9 bases between.

V is TRBV28 and J is TRBJ2-1; D perhaps matches TRBD2 (5 bases). The V end lost 2 bases, the J end lost 14 bases, and 10 bases lay between the germline ends. The length of the CDR3 is 11 residues. The germline CDR1 and CDR2 sequences are MDHEN and SYDVKM. CDR3: CASSLGMEEFF. The CDR3 coding sequence is TGTGCCAGCAGTTTAGGCATGGAGGAGTTCTTC.

This clone was recorded only once. The chain is built from TRBV7-6 and TRBJ1-4; 10 bases match TRBD1. The CDR3 has 14 amino acids. Germline V gene data show CDR1 as SGHVS and CDR2 as FNYEAQ. V lost 3 bases to trimming and J lost 8 bases; unmatched junction nucleotides: 3. The CDR3 coding sequence is TGTGCCAGCAGCTTCGGACAGGGGGACGAAAAACTGTTTTTT. Amino acid sequence: CASSFGQGDEKLFF.

The V call is TRBV6-6, the J call TRBJ2-2; D gene unclear. From germline, CDR1 is MNHNY and CDR2 SVGAGI (reference sequence). The CDR3 extends over 11 amino acids. V was trimmed by 6 bases and J by 4 bases, leaving 3 bases between them. CDR3 sequence reads: CASRLTGELFF. The CDR3 nucleotides read TGTGCCAGCAGACTCACCGGGGAGCTGTTTTTT.

The gene calls are TRBV28 and TRBJ1-2; no firm D call. Deletions cut 2 bases from V and 0 bases from J, with 4 bases between. The CDR3 is made up of 13 amino acids. Germline V CDR1 and CDR2: MDHEN, SYDVKM. CDR3 sequence (DNA): TGTGCCAGCAGTTTACAAGCTAACTATGGCTACACCTTC. Its translation: CASSLQANYGYTF.

This chain connects TRBV2 to TRBJ2-3; a weak D match, TRBD1 (6 bases). Germline CDR1 and CDR2: SNHLY and FYNNEI. This CDR3 contains 12 residues. V lost 6 bases and J 7 bases, leaving 11 bases between the germline ends. CDR3 nucleotide sequence: TGTGCCAGCAGCGTGGACAGTTATACGCAGTATTTT. This translates into CASSVDSYTQYF.

J is TRBJ2-3 and V is TRBV11-3, with D possibly being TRBD2 (6 bases). V was clipped by 5 bases and J by 0 bases, with 12 bases between them. There are 15 residues in the CDR3. The germline V gene encodes CDR1 SGHNT and CDR2 YENEEA. The CDR3 sequence: CASSLAGLSTDTQYF. Here the CDR3 DNA reads TGTGCCAGCAGCCTTGCGGGATTAAGCACAGATACGCAGTATTTT. The complete variable domain, with remaining parts taken from reference TRBV11-3 and TRBJ2-3, reads EAGVVQSPRYKIIEKKQPVAFWCNPISGHNTLYWYLQNLGQGPELLIRYENEEAVDDSQLPKDRFSAERLKGVDSTLKIQPAELGDSAVYLCASSLAGLSTDTQYFGPGTRLTVL.

Worth noting for this clone: The junction departs from the called germline gene at one end, perhaps through a read error. The chain is built from TRBV5-4 and TRBJ1-1; 8 positions match TRBD1. The CDR3 runs to 12 residues. Germline V gene data show CDR1 as SGHNT and CDR2 as YYREEE (reference sequence). Here the CDR3 reads CASSYQGQGGAF. The CDR3 nucleotides read TGTGCCAGCAGCTACCAAGGACAGGGTGGAGCTTTT.

The CDR3 bases are TGTGCCAGCACCGCCCATACAGGGACAGAGTATGGCTACACCTTC. Protein product: CASTAHTGTEYGYTF. The V gene is TRBV6-5, the J gene TRBJ1-2; 7 bases line up with TRBD1. From germline, CDR1 is MNHEY and CDR2 SVGAGI. Losses at the gene ends were 7 bases for V and 5 bases for J; bases not matched to a gene: 13. This CDR3 has 15 amino acids.

The J gene is TRBJ2-5, the V gene TRBV5-1, with D uncertain. Germline CDR1 is SGHRS and CDR2 is YFSETQ. Trimming left V 0 bases short and J 2 bases short, with 8 bases between. The CDR3 totals 14 residues. The CDR3 loop reads CASSLATPQETQYF. CDR3 in DNA: TGCGCCAGCAGCTTGGCGACCCCACAAGAGACCCAGTACTTC. Filled out from reference TRBV5-1 and TRBJ2-5, the complete variable domain reads KAGVTQTPRYLIKTRGQQVTLSCSPISGHRSVSWYQQTPGQGLQFLFEYFSETQRNKGNFPGRFSGRQFSNSRSEMNVSTLELGDSALYLCASSLATPQETQYFGPGTRLLVL.

This sequence joins TRBV5-4 and TRBJ2-5, with a weak D call TRBD1 (6 bases). The V gene lost 3 bases and the J gene lost 4 bases, with 19 bases spanning the gap. Germline V gene data show CDR1 as SGHNT and CDR2 as YYREEE (reference sequence). This CDR3 comprises 16 residues. CDR3: CASSSAPGAGVETQYF. The CDR3, as DNA: TGTGCCAGCAGCTCGGCCCCCGGGGCAGGGGTAGAGACCCAGTACTTC.

This clone has only a few counts. V gene TRBV21-1 combines with J gene TRBJ1-6. TRBV21-1 is annotated as a pseudogene. CDR3 length: 14 amino acids. DNA for the CDR3: TGTGCCAGCAGCAAAGCTATAGAAGATTCACCCCTCCACTTT. Translated: CASSKAIEDSPLHF.

This sequence joins TRBV30 and TRBJ2-3; D call uncertain. Trimming took off 0 bases at V and 4 bases at J, with 14 bases between the two ends. This CDR3 has 15 residues. Germline CDR1 is GTSNPN and CDR2 is SVGIG (reference sequence). CDR3 bases: TGTGCCTGGAGTGTATCATCGTGGCCTTCAGATACGCAGTATTTT. It codes for CAWSVSSWPSDTQYF.

CDR3 loop: CASSPGTGYGYTF. Written as DNA, the CDR3 is TGTGCCAGCAGTCCCGGGACAGGGTACGGCTACACCTTC. The rearrangement uses TRBV2 and TRBJ1-2, with 9 bases identical to TRBD1. The CDR3 length is 13 residues. After removal of 5 bases from V and 8 bases from J, the junction contained 6 bases not matched to a gene. Germline assignment: CDR1 SNHLY and CDR2 FYNNEI.